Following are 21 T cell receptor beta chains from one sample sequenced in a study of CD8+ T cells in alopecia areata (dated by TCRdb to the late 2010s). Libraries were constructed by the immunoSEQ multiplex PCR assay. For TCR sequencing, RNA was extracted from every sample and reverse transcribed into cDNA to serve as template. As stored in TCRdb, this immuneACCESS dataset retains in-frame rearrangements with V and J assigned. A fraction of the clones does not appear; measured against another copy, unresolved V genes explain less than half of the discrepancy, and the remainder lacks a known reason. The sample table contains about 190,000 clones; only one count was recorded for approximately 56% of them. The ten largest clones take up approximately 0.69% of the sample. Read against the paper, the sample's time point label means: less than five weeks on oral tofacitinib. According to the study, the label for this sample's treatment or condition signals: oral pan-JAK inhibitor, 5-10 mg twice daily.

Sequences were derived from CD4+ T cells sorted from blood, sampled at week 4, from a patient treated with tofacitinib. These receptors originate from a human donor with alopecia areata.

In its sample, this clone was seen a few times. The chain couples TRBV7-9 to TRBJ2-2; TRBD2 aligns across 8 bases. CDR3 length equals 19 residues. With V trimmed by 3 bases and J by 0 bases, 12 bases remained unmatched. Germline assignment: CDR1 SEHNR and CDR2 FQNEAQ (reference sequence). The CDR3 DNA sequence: TGTGCCAGCAGCTTTGTAGCGGGAAAAATTCTCGCGAACACCGGGGAGCTGTTTTTT. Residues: CASSFVAGKILANTGELFF.

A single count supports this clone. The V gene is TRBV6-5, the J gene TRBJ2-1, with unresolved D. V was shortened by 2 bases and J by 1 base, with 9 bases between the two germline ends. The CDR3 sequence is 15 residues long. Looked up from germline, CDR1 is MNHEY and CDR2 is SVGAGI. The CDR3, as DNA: TGTGCCAGCAGTTACGCCCGGATATCCTACAATGAGCAGTTCTTC. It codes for CASSYARISYNEQFF.

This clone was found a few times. In DNA form, the CDR3 reads TGCGCCAGCAGCCGGGGTGTGGTCACTGAAGCTTTCTTT. Amino acid sequence: CASSRGVVTEAFF. The rearrangement links TRBV5-1 to TRBJ1-1; D uncertain. V was trimmed by 4 bases and J by 4 bases, leaving 11 bases between them. The V gene's germline CDR1 is SGHRS and CDR2 YFSETQ. The CDR3 length is 13 residues.

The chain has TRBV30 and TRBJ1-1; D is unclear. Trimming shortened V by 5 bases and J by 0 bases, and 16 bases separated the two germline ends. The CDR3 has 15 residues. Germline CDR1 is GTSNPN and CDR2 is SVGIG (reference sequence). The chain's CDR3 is CAWGISGLLNTEAFF. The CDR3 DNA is TGTGCCTGGGGGATAAGTGGGCTTTTGAACACTGAAGCTTTCTTT.

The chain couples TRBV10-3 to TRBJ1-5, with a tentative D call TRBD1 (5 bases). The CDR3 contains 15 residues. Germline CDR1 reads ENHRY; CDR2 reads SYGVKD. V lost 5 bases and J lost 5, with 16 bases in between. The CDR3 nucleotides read TGTGCCATCAGTAGGACAAACTCCTTAGATCAGCCCCAGCATTTT. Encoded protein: CAISRTNSLDQPQHF.

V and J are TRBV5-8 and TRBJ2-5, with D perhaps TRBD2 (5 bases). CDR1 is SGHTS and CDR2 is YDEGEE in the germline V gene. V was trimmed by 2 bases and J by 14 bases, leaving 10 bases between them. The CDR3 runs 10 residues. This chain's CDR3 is CASSFTRTYF. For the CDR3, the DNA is TGTGCCAGCAGCTTTACTAGGACCTACTTC.

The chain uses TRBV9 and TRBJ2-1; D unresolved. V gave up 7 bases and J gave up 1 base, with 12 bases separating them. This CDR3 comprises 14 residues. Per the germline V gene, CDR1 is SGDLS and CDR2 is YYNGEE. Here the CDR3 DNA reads TGTGCCAGCCAAGCTACTAATTCCTACAATGAGCAGTTCTTC. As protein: CASQATNSYNEQFF.

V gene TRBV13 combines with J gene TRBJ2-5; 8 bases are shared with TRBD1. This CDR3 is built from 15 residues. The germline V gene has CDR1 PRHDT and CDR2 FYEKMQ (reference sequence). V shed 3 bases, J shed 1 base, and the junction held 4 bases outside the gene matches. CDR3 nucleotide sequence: TGTGCCAGCAGCTTCGGACAGGGATTCCAAGAGACCCAGTACTTC. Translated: CASSFGQGFQETQYF.

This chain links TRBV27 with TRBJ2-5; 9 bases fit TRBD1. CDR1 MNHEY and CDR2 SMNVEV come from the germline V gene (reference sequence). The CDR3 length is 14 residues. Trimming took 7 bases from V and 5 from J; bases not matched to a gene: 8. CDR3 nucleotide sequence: TGTGCCAGCAAAGCCACAGGGGGCGTTGAGACCCAGTACTTC. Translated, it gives CASKATGGVETQYF.

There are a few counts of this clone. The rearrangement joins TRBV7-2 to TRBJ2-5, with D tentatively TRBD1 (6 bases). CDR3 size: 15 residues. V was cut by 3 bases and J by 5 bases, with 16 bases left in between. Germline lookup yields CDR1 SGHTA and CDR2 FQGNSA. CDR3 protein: CASSFWGSRGETQYF. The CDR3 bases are TGTGCCAGCAGCTTCTGGGGATCTAGGGGGGAGACCCAGTACTTC.

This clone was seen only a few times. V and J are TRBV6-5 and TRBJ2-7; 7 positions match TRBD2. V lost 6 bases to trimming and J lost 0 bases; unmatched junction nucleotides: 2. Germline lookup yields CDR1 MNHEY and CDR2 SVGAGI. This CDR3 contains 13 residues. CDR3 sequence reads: CASSERDSYEQYF. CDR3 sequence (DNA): TGTGCCAGCAGCGAGCGGGACTCCTACGAGCAGTACTTC.

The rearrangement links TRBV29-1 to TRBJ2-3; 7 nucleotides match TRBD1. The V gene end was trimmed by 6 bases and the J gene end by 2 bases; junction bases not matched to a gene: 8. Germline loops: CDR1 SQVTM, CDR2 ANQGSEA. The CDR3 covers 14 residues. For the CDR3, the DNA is TGCAGCGTGGGAAAGGGACAGTTCACAGATACGCAGTATTTT. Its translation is CSVGKGQFTDTQYF.

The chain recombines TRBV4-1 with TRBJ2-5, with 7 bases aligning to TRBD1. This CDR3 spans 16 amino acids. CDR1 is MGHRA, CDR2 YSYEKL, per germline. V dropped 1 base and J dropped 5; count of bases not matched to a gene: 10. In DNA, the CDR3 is TGCGCCAGCAGCCAAGGGACCGACAGGGATTGGGAGACCCAGTACTTC. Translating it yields CASSQGTDRDWETQYF.

CDR3 sequence reads: CSVENPNRGPTTYNEQFF. The CDR3 coding sequence is TGCAGCGTTGAGAATCCCAACCGGGGACCAACCACCTACAATGAGCAGTTCTTC. The J gene is TRBJ2-1, the V gene TRBV29-1; D possibly matches TRBD1 or TRBD2 (5 bases each). Trimming removed 3 bases at V and 2 bases at J, with 23 bases between. Germline assignment: CDR1 SQVTM and CDR2 ANQGSEA. The CDR3 runs 18 residues.

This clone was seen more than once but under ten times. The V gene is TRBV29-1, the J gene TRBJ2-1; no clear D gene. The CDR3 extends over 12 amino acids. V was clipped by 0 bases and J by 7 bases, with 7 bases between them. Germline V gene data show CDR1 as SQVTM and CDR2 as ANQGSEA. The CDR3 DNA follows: TGCAGCGTTGAAGACTTCAGAAATGAGCAGTTCTTC. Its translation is CSVEDFRNEQFF.

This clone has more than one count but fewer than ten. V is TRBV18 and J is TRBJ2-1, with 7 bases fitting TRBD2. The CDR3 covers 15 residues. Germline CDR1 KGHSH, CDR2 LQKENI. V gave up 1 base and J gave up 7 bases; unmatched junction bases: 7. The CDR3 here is CASSPLAGAFNEQFF. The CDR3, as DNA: TGTGCCAGCTCACCACTCGCGGGAGCTTTTAATGAGCAGTTCTTC.

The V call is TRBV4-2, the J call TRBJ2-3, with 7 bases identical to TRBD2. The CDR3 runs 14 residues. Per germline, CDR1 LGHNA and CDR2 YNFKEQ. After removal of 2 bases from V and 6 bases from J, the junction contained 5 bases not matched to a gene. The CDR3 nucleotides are TGTGCCAGCAGCCAACGGACTAGTGATGATACGCAGTATTTT. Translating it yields CASSQRTSDDTQYF.

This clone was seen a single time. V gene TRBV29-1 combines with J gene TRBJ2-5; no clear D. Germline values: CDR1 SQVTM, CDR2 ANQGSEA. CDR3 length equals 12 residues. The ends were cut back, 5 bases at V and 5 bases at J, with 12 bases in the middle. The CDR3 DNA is TGCAGCGTTTTGGGCCCAGCGGAGACCCAGTACTTC. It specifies CSVLGPAETQYF.

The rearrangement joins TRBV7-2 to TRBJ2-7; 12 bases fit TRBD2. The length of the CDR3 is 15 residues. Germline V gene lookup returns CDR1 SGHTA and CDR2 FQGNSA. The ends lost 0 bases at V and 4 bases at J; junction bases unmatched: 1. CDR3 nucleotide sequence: TGTGCCAGCAGCTTAGCCGGACTAGCGGGGTACGAGCAGTACTTC. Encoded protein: CASSLAGLAGYEQYF.

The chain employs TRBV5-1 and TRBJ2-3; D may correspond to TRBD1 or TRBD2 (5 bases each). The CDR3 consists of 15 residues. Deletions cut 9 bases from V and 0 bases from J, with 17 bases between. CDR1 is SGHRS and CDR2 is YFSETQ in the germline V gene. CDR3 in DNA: TGCGCCACCTCCTCATGGGACGGAAGCACAGATACGCAGTATTTT. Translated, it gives CATSSWDGSTDTQYF.

The CDR3 sequence is CASSLGPYSYQPQHF. The CDR3, as DNA: TGTGCCAGCAGCTTAGGGCCGTATTCCTATCAGCCCCAGCATTTT. The rearrangement uses TRBV7-8 and TRBJ1-5, with D unclear. V lost 1 base, J lost 5 bases, and 12 bases lay in between. This CDR3 has 15 residues. Germline values: CDR1 SGHVS, CDR2 FQNEAQ.